The T cell receptor (beta chain) under discussion was sequenced for a study of T-cell reconstitution after alpha-beta-depleted transplantation in children. Preparation of the TCRbeta library involved a method that used unique molecular identifiers. TCRdb passed the PCR reads through MiXCR, listing each CDR3 protein once. The sample gives about 610,000 distinct CDR3 sequences, more than 9% of which show up once; about 4.2% is in the top ten. The CDR3 contains 15 residues. Germline CDR1 is SGDLS and CDR2 is YYNGEE. Trimming removed 0 bases from V and 6 bases from J, with 16 bases in between. This clonotype was counted only a few times.

The source material was PBMCs from the stem cell graft donor, sampled from the stem cell graft. The source is a human donor who donated a stem cell graft to a child with acute myeloid leukemia. The gene calls are TRBV9 and TRBJ2-7; D remains ambiguous. Here the CDR3 DNA reads TGTGCCAGCAGCGTAGGCCCCCGAGATCCGAGCGAGCAGTACTTC. Encoded protein: CASSVGPRDPSEQYF.